This is a list of T cell receptor beta chains from one sample in a study of T cells after somatic rescue of genetic block. Assay used: immunoSEQ multiplex PCR; TCRdb lists only in-frame clones, some missing. The table lists about 110,000 clones, about 90% of them singletons. The sample was peripheral blood mononuclear cells (PBMCs). Receptors originate from a woman aged 18 to 35. Each CDR3 is given with its conserved first and last residue. The order of the fields is D gene, J gene, V gene, clone size, CDR3 protein, CDR3 DNA. A D gene is named only where the DNA matches it firmly. Some rows have no size entry. The others give once, few or many, or a class for an expanded clone.

- TRBJ1-5 TRBV4-2 - CASSQIGEGNQPQHF TGTGCCAGCAGCCAGATAGGAGAGGGCAATCAGCCCCAGCATTTT
TRBD1 TRBJ1-4 TRBV18 - CASSAPGQPNEKLFF TGTGCCAGCTCAGCACCGGGACAGCCTAATGAAAAACTGTTTTTT
- TRBJ1-5 TRBV11-2 - CASSLGRVNQPQHF TGTGCCAGCAGCTTGGGAAGGGTGAATCAGCCCCAGCATTTT
TRBD2 TRBJ2-3 TRBV4-3 once CASSQLEAGGGTDTQYF TGCGCCAGCAGCCAGCTAGAAGCGGGGGGGGGCACAGATACGCAGTATTTT
TRBD1 TRBJ1-1 TRBV5-4 once CASSSPIQGIIEAFF TGTGCCAGCAGCTCCCCTATACAGGGGATTATTGAAGCTTTCTTT
TRBD2 TRBJ2-3 TRBV6-4 - CASSDSTSGGGTDTQYF TGTGCCAGCAGTGACTCGACTAGCGGGGGGGGTACAGATACGCAGTATTTT
TRBD2 TRBJ2-7 TRBV5-4 - CASSLPPSGGAYEQYF TGTGCCAGCAGCCTCCCCCCTAGCGGGGGGGCCTACGAGCAGTACTTC
- TRBJ2-7 TRBV14 - CASSQDRSGRAYF TGTGCCAGCAGCCAAGATCGGAGCGGCAGGGCGTACTTC
- TRBJ2-1 TRBV4-1 - CASSQADLISYNEQFF TGCGCCAGCAGCCAAGCGGACCTGATCTCTTACAATGAGCAGTTCTTC
TRBD2 TRBJ2-5 TRBV6-5 - CASRPLAGGQETQYF TGTGCCAGCAGGCCACTAGCGGGGGGGCAAGAGACCCAGTACTTC
TRBD2 TRBJ2-1 TRBV11-2 - CASSLEAGPTNEQFF TGTGCCAGCAGCTTAGAAGCGGGGCCCACCAATGAGCAGTTCTTC
TRBD1 TRBJ1-2 TRBV9 few CASSGDRRSNYGYTF TGTGCCAGCAGCGGGGACAGGCGATCTAACTATGGCTACACCTTC
TRBD1 TRBJ2-1 TRBV10-3 - CAISDGGRGQYEQFF TGTGCCATCAGTGATGGAGGCAGGGGGCAGTATGAGCAGTTCTTC
- TRBJ1-5 TRBV19 - CASSLDGSNQPQHF TGTGCCAGTAGTTTAGATGGGAGCAATCAGCCCCAGCATTTT
- TRBJ1-2 TRBV11-2 few CASSLNPTVHENYGYTF TGTGCCAGCAGCTTAAATCCGACGGTCCACGAAAACTATGGCTACACCTTC
- TRBJ2-5 TRBV25-1 - CASSEQLQETQYF TGTGCCAGCAGTGAACAGCTCCAAGAGACCCAGTACTTC
- TRBJ2-2 TRBV4-2 - CASSQGSSENTGELFF TGTGCCAGCAGCCAAGGATCTAGCGAGAACACCGGGGAGCTGTTTTTT
- TRBJ1-5 TRBV15 - CATSGARGNQPQHF TGTGCCACCAGCGGCGCCCGGGGCAATCAGCCCCAGCATTTT
- TRBJ1-5 TRBV30 - CAWSVQGNQPQHF TGTGCCTGGAGTGTACAAGGAAATCAGCCCCAGCATTTT
- TRBJ2-1 TRBV12-5 - CASSRGPSYNEQFF TGTGCTAGCTCGCGGGGACCCTCCTACAATGAGCAGTTCTTC
- TRBJ2-7 TRBV7-9 - CASSLGTYEQYF TGTGCCAGCAGCTTGGGGACCTACGAGCAGTACTTC
- TRBJ1-3 TRBV30 once CAWSVSHFGNTIYF TGTGCCTGGAGTGTATCTCACTTTGGAAACACCATATATTTT
- TRBJ2-5 TRBV5-1 - CASSLEGLGQETQYF TGCGCCAGCAGCTTGGAAGGGCTAGGCCAAGAGACCCAGTACTTC
- TRBJ2-7 TRBV4-3 - CASSQGLRGHYEQYF TGCGCCAGCAGCCAAGGCCTACGGGGCCACTACGAGCAGTACTTC
TRBD1 TRBJ1-1 TRBV5-1 - CASSRDSMNTEAFF TGCGCCAGCAGCCGGGACAGCATGAACACTGAAGCTTTCTTT
- TRBJ1-1 TRBV7-2 - CASSLAYEAFF TGTGCCAGCAGCTTAGCCTATGAAGCTTTCTTT
TRBD2 TRBJ2-7 TRBV28 - CASSTTSGGISYEQYF TGTGCCAGCAGCACTACTAGCGGGGGGATCTCCTACGAGCAGTACTTC
- TRBJ1-1 TRBV7-2 - CASSFRGVKNTEAFF TGTGCCAGCAGCTTTCGGGGAGTAAAAAACACTGAAGCTTTCTTT
TRBD2 TRBJ2-3 TRBV5-1 - CASSSTGLAGTDTQYF TGCGCCAGCAGCTCAACCGGACTAGCCGGCACAGATACGCAGTATTTT
TRBD1 TRBJ1-3 TRBV6-5 - CASSYGGQGARNTIYF TGTGCCAGCAGTTACGGCGGACAGGGGGCCCGAAACACCATATATTTT
TRBD1 TRBJ1-5 TRBV5-1 - CASSPGTGVKPQHF TGCGCCAGCAGCCCAGGGACAGGTGTTAAGCCCCAGCATTTT
- TRBJ2-1 TRBV9 - CASSVAGHNEQFF TGTGCCAGCAGCGTAGCTGGGCACAATGAGCAGTTCTTC
- TRBJ1-3 TRBV9 - CASKGGNTIYF TGTGCCAGCAAGGGGGGAAACACCATATATTTT
- TRBJ2-2 TRBV4-3 - CASSQDRSLTGELFF TGCGCCAGCAGCCAAGACAGGTCGCTCACCGGGGAGCTGTTTTTT
- TRBJ2-5 TRBV7-2 - CASSLAKQETQYF TGTGCCAGCAGCTTAGCGAAACAAGAGACCCAGTACTTC
TRBD1 TRBJ2-1 TRBV6-6 - CASSRDSYNEQFF TGTGCCAGCTCCCGGGACAGCTACAATGAGCAGTTCTTC
TRBD2 TRBJ2-4 TRBV4-1 - CASSLGLAGKDIQYF TGCGCCAGCAGCCTAGGACTAGCGGGGAAGGACATTCAGTACTTC
TRBD2 TRBJ2-1 TRBV19 - CASSLGIAGGRNEQFF TGTGCCAGTAGTTTGGGTATAGCGGGGGGGCGGAATGAGCAGTTCTTC
TRBD1 TRBJ1-2 TRBV27 - CASRFRTGDGYTF TGTGCCAGCAGGTTTAGGACAGGTGACGGCTACACCTTC
- TRBJ1-2 TRBV6-5 - CASSHHGGDYGYTF TGTGCCAGCAGTCACCATGGGGGGGACTATGGCTACACCTTC
- TRBJ1-1 TRBV7-9 - CASSLLFTEAFF TGTGCCAGCAGCTTATTATTCACTGAAGCTTTCTTT
- TRBJ1-4 TRBV9 - CASSKEGATNEKLFF TGTGCCAGCAGCAAGGAGGGGGCAACTAATGAAAAACTGTTTTTT
- TRBJ1-2 TRBV5-4 - CASSSDGVHYGYTF TGTGCCAGCAGTTCGGACGGAGTCCACTATGGCTACACCTTC
- TRBJ1-5 TRBV5-6 - CASSNTGNYQPQHF TGTGCCAGCAGCAACACAGGGAATTATCAGCCCCAGCATTTT
TRBD1 TRBJ1-1 TRBV7-6 - CASSLSPGGTTEAFF TGTGCCAGCAGCTTATCACCAGGGGGGACCACTGAAGCTTTCTTT
- TRBJ1-3 TRBV19 - CASRHTGSGFSGNTIYF TGTGCCAGTAGGCACACGGGGTCGGGCTTCTCTGGAAACACCATATATTTT
TRBD1 TRBJ1-3 TRBV5-4 - CASSPGQGTAGNTIYF TGTGCCAGCAGCCCTGGACAGGGGACGGCTGGAAACACCATATATTTT
- TRBJ1-1 TRBV19 - CASSIQGNTEAFF TGTGCCAGTAGTATACAGGGTAACACTGAAGCTTTCTTT
- TRBJ1-1 TRBV4-1 - CASRPLGRMNTEAFF TGCGCCAGCAGGCCCCTAGGGCGGATGAACACTGAAGCTTTCTTT
TRBD2 TRBJ2-1 TRBV18 - CASSPYTSGGYNEQFF TGTGCCAGCTCACCCTATACTAGCGGGGGCTACAATGAGCAGTTCTTC
- TRBJ1-6 TRBV10-3 - CAISPGSSYNSPLHF TGTGCCATCAGCCCGGGCAGCTCCTATAATTCACCCCTCCACTTT
TRBD2 TRBJ2-3 TRBV9 - CASSAGGRGLTDTQYF TGTGCCAGCAGCGCAGGCGGGCGGGGGTTGACAGATACGCAGTATTTT
- TRBJ1-5 TRBV15 - CATSRERYQPQHF TGTGCCACCAGCAGAGAGCGGTATCAGCCCCAGCATTTT
- TRBJ2-2 TRBV30 - CAWSPTGLTGELFF TGTGCCTGGAGTCCTACAGGCCTCACCGGGGAGCTGTTTTTT
- TRBJ2-7 TRBV7-6 - CASSLATAGTIYEQYF TGTGCCAGCAGCTTAGCGACCGCCGGGACGATCTACGAGCAGTACTTC
TRBD1 TRBJ1-6 TRBV7-9 - CASSPKTGGGWSPLHF TGTGCCAGCAGCCCCAAGACAGGGGGCGGTTGGTCACCCCTCCACTTT
- TRBJ1-1 TRBV15 - CATSRDHQGLGTEAFF TGTGCCACCAGCAGAGATCATCAAGGCCTGGGTACTGAAGCTTTCTTT
TRBD1 TRBJ1-1 TRBV18 - CASSGQENTEAFF TGTGCCAGCTCAGGACAGGAGAACACTGAAGCTTTCTTT
- TRBJ2-2 TRBV4-2 - CASSQGQWGGELFF TGTGCCAGCAGCCAAGGACAGTGGGGCGGGGAGCTGTTTTTT